The TCR beta chain under discussion was sequenced for a study of cytomegalovirus exposure and HLA in healthy donors. Study-wide findings and caveats: A later analysis reportedly found that, within productive TCRs, an Asian-associated ancestry cluster had fewer N-insertions than the mean observed across the roughly 730 donors.

Germline values: CDR1 MNHNS, CDR2 SASEGT. The CDR3 contains 14 residues. The germline V and J ends were trimmed by 1 base and 2 bases, with 6 bases remaining between them. The PCR was carried out with 60 Vbeta primers and 13 Jbeta primers. Libraries were prepared by immunoSEQ multiplex PCR; TCRdb keeps only in-frame clonotypes and omits some of them. The profile shows some 100,000 clones, approximately 69% of them singletons. As concerns this clone: The target antigen is unknown.

Sequenced sample: PBMCs. This rearrangement joins TRBV6-1 to TRBJ1-3; D is unclear. The receptor comes from a woman aged 50 to 60 in good health and CMV-seropositive. Here the CDR3 reads CASSEGTAGNTIYF. The CDR3 nucleotides read TGTGCCAGCAGTGAAGGGACTGCTGGAAACACCATATATTTT.